This T cell receptor (beta chain) was sequenced for a study of T cells expressing NK-cell markers. Study information: Most of the eight sequenced donors were HCMV-seropositive; one was seronegative.

Study-level results: Several of the donors carried dominant NKG2C+ clonotypes that took up roughly 1.0-7.0% of their CD8+ T cells. In four donors, dominant clonotypes made up about 28.3-65% of CD3+CD56-NKG2C+ cells.

On this clonotype itself: As yet, its antigen is unknown.

The CDR3 is 14 amino acids. In germline, CDR1 is SGHNT, CDR2 YYREEE (reference sequence). For TCR beta, cDNA was produced by 5'RACE template switching with UMIs. TCRdb reprocessed the 5' RACE reads and reports one entry per CDR3 protein, with no DNA. Recorded for this sample: about 260,000 distinct CDR3 sequences. The sequencing input was blood T cells: a sorted CD56 or NKG2C T cell subset, CD4+ or CD8+ T cells, or bulk PBMC T cells (not recorded which). J is TRBJ2-2 and V is TRBV5-4. The receptor was derived from a woman between 18 and 75 years old in good health. The CDR3 is CASSPNGNTGELFF.